This TCR beta chain was found in a study of blood T cells in healthy people across ages (dated by TCRdb to between 2015 and 2016). With regard to the full study: In model experiments, template switching captured about one uniquely barcoded TCR beta cDNA molecule for every two T cells. To track age-related changes in TCR beta repertoire diversity, the study relied on deep sequencing normalized with unique cDNA molecular identifiers. Donors were grouped into four age groups: young (average about 15 years), middle-aged (over 35), aged (62) and long-lived (about 82). Using the same blood draw, the study looked at two additional independent replicas of 1 million unique cDNA reads for two donors, one aged 18 to 30 and the other aged 80 or older.

The receptor library was made with 5' RACE. The data were produced on an Illumina HiSeq 2500. A second about 7 to 12 cycle PCR used a sample-barcoded 5' primer and a J-beta primer mix. A template-switch 5' adaptor carrying 12 random nucleotides introduced a unique molecular identifier onto each TCR beta cDNA molecule. Each sample yielded at least 2.5 million CDR3-containing paired-end reads. First-strand cDNA synthesis was performed from all RNA using the Mint cDNA synthesis kit, with priming by a TRBC-specific oligonucleotide. Following uracil-DNA glycosylase treatment, a first 18-cycle PCR with universal primers M1SS and BC2_uni_R was performed on all cDNA. In the original analysis: For normalization, 1 million high-quality reads were randomly selected from each sample, with every read carrying a distinct molecular identifier. Instead of being binned into consensus sequences, reads with shared molecular identifiers were discarded. MiTCR, set to a Q25 quality threshold and the strictest error-elimination algorithm, was used for CDR3 identification, clonotype clustering and error correction. A nonparametric unseen species model with Euler transformation was used to estimate lower-bound total TCR beta diversity. The public reads were reanalyzed by TCRdb: fastp trimming at Q25, MiXCR alignment, in-frame beta chains only. Identical CDR3 protein sequences are pooled into one entry, listed with their most common genes and DNA. TCRdb assigned the V and J calls; the authors' analysis was not used. The sample table lists about 780,000 distinct CDR3 sequences, roughly 24% of them with a count of one. The top ten hold under 3% of the sample.

V and J lose 1 base and 10 bases, and a span of 10 bases separates them. The CDR3 runs 13 amino acids, cysteine and phenylalanine included. Only CDR3 DNA is held: 39 bases, read in frame from base 1. On this clonotype: No antigen is known for it. There are no base qualities to consult, and no much larger clone falls within one base.

The research as a whole found: There was a strong correlation between observed TCR beta diversity and the percentage of naive T cells measured by flow cytometry. Estimates of total diversity based on one million sequenced T cells were considered lower bounds and underestimates. Compared with the aged group, more naive CD4+ T cells, fewer expanded clones and increased TCR diversity were shown by the long-lived group, suggesting age selection. Because profiling used bulk unsorted PBMCs, naive and antigen-experienced compartments could not be compared conclusively. As age increased, observed TCR beta diversity per million T cells dropped in a roughly linear way, and a significant reduction was already evident by age 40. Because the CMV infection status of the donors was unknown, age-related changes in expanded clonotypes may potentially have been confounded.

The donors were roughly 39 Caucasian individuals from Russia, aged roughly 6 to 100 years, who were systemically healthy. Each donor gave about 9.7 milliliters of peripheral blood, drawn into EDTA-treated Vacutainer tubes. Ficoll-Paque density-gradient centrifugation was used to isolate PBMCs, with at least 7 million obtained per sample. Trizol reagent was used to extract total RNA from the PBMCs, yielding at least 6 micrograms per sample. Naive CD45RAhigh/CD27high T cell percentages were measured by flow cytometry on a PBMC aliquot from every donor. These data were also filed under a second study, of T cells of mothers and their children. Taken from the second paper: Nine systemically healthy Caucasian individuals, comprising three mothers and their six children, were included as donors. cDNA synthesis consumed the entire amount of extracted RNA, loaded at approximately 1.6 ug RNA in each 15 ul reaction. In the second PCR, the M1S primer introduced both the sample barcodes and 2-4 random nucleotides. Over 9.5 million TCR beta CDR3 reads were obtained for each mother, and millions of reads were obtained for each child. Thymic selection similarly shapes TCR recombination output in related and unrelated pairs, with minor effect from inherited differences. Normalized repertoire overlap was always found to be slightly, but never significantly, higher in related mother-child pairs than in unrelated mother-child pairs. No persistent microchimeric T cell clones were found, with a detection sensitivity of roughly 92 clones per million clonotypes. Deep NGS was used in the study to compare the TCR beta repertoires of mothers and children and to look for features that separate related mother-child pairs from unrelated individuals. Mothers averaged roughly 40 +/- 4 years of age and children averaged around 10 +/- 4 years. After adapter ligation was performed with NEBNext reagents, the libraries were sequenced on an Illumina HiSeq 2000 with 100+100 nt paired-end reads. To avoid cross-contamination, the mother libraries and the child libraries were prepared a month apart and sequenced in separate runs. Between roughly 450,000 and 2,200,000 distinct TCR beta clonotypes were identified per donor. Naive TCR beta clonotypes were estimated from low-frequency clonotypes matched to each donor's FACS-determined naive share, without sorting.

The sample consisted of blood. The clonotype comes from a boy under 18 in good health. The sequence links TRBV12-3 or TRBV12-4 to TRBJ1-4; the D gene is possibly TRBD1, with 5 bases matching. The sequenced DNA is TGTGCCAGCAGTTTAGAAGTGAGGGGAAAACTGTTTTTT. This sequence encodes CASSLEVRGKLFF.